The 15 T cell receptor beta chains given below trace back to one sample, sequenced in a study of OX40 agonist ivuxolimab in advanced cancers. Only in-frame clones appear in the TCRdb table, and some are missing; sequencing was by immunoSEQ multiplex PCR. The profile shows about 18,000 clones, roughly four fifths of them singletons. Source: CD4+ or CD8+ T cells sorted from blood, taken in a trial of the OX40 agonist ivuxolimab. All receptors derive from an adult with an advanced solid tumor such as melanoma, head and neck, liver or kidney cancer.

This clone has only one observation. The rearrangement links TRBV30 to TRBJ2-1; D is unclear. The CDR3 runs to 10 residues. The V end lost 1 base, the J end lost 8 bases, and 3 bases lay between the germline ends. CDR1 GTSNPN and CDR2 SVGIG come from the germline V gene (reference sequence). CDR3 bases: TGTGCCTGGAGTGACCATGAGCAGTTCTTC. The encoded protein is CAWSDHEQFF. The complete variable domain, with remaining parts taken from reference TRBV30 and TRBJ2-1, reads SQTIHQWPATLVQPVGSPLSLECTVEGTSNPNLYWYRQAAGRGLQLLFYSVGIGQISSEVPQNLSASRPQDRQFILSSKKLLLSDSGFYLCAWSDHEQFFGPGTRLTVL.

The V call is TRBV11-2, the J call TRBJ2-7; the D call may be TRBD1 or TRBD2 (5 bases each). CDR1 and CDR2 (germline): SGHAT, FQNNGV. The CDR3 consists of 14 residues. V was clipped by 5 bases and J by 0 bases, with 11 bases between them. The CDR3 here is CASSGGRTSYEQYF. As DNA, the CDR3 is TGTGCCAGCAGCGGGGGACGGACCTCCTACGAGCAGTACTTC. Combining the CDR3 with reference TRBV11-2 and TRBJ2-7 gives the whole variable domain EAGVAQSPRYKIIEKRQSVAFWCNPISGHATLYWYQQILGQGPKLLIQFQNNGVVDDSQLPKDRFSAERLKGVDSTLKIQPAKLEDSAVYLCASSGGRTSYEQYFGPGTRLTVT.

V gene TRBV27 combines with J gene TRBJ2-1, with 11 bases aligning to TRBD2. This CDR3 region has 17 residues. The junction had 7 bases not matched to a gene; V was cut back by 4 bases and J by 2 bases. Germline CDR1 reads MNHEY; CDR2 reads SMNVEV (reference sequence). CDR3 protein: CASSSLPGLAAYNEQFF. The DNA for the CDR3 is TGTGCCAGCAGTTCACTTCCGGGACTAGCGGCCTACAATGAGCAGTTCTTC.

The chain recombines TRBV11-3 with TRBJ2-7; 7 bases are a match to TRBD1. Germline loops: CDR1 SGHNT, CDR2 YENEEA. The trim removed 6 bases at V and 4 bases at J, leaving 6 bases unmatched. The CDR3 is made up of 13 amino acids. The CDR3 protein is CASSLRGLYEQYF. CDR3 DNA: TGTGCCAGCAGTCTTAGGGGGCTGTACGAGCAGTACTTC.

This clone was seen a single time. V usage is TRBV27 and J usage is TRBJ2-7; 8 positions match TRBD2. CDR3 length: 14 residues. Germline V gives CDR1 MNHEY, CDR2 SMNVEV (reference sequence). The trim removed 3 bases at V and 3 bases at J, leaving 4 bases unmatched. Written as DNA, the CDR3 is TGTGCCAGCAGTTTCGGGGGGGGTCACTACGAGCAGTACTTC. It is translated as CASSFGGGHYEQYF.

This clone has just one count. The J gene is TRBJ2-2, the V gene TRBV11-1; 10 bases match TRBD1. V lost 5 bases to trimming and J lost 5 bases; unmatched junction nucleotides: 8. The CDR3 contains 16 residues. Germline V gene sequence: CDR1 SGHAT, CDR2 FQDESV (reference sequence). DNA for the CDR3: TGTGCCAGCAGCAACACCGGGACAGGGGTTACCGGGGAGCTGTTTTTT. Translated: CASSNTGTGVTGELFF.

This chain joins TRBV6-5 and TRBJ1-1; no reliable D call. In germline, CDR1 is MNHEY, CDR2 SVGAGI. V was clipped by 4 bases and J by 5 bases, with 14 bases between them. This CDR3 comprises 14 residues. As DNA, the CDR3 is TGTGCCAGCAGTTCGACCTTACTAGGAACTGAAGCTTTCTTT. Translated: CASSSTLLGTEAFF.

The rearrangement links TRBV28 to TRBJ2-3, with TRBD1 matching over 10 bases. This CDR3 contains 15 residues. Germline V gives CDR1 MDHEN, CDR2 SYDVKM. J lost 2 bases, V lost 3 bases, and 2 bases had no gene match. CDR3 sequence reads: CASSLGQGHTDTQYF. For the CDR3, the DNA is TGTGCCAGCAGTTTGGGACAGGGGCACACAGATACGCAGTATTTT. Full variable domain (outside the CDR3, taken from reference TRBV28 and TRBJ2-3): DVKVTQSSRYLVKRTGEKVFLECVQDMDHENMFWYRQDPGLGLRLIYFSYDVKMKEKGDIPEGYSVSREKKERFSLILESASTNQTSMYLCASSLGQGHTDTQYFGPGTRLTVL.

The chain uses TRBV14 and TRBJ2-1, with 10 bases identical to TRBD2. CDR3 size: 15 residues. Germline-derived CDR1 and CDR2 are SGHDN and FVKESK. V gave up 1 base and J gave up 5 bases; unmatched junction bases: 2. The CDR3 is CASSQVGLADNEQFF. The CDR3 DNA sequence: TGTGCCAGCAGCCAAGTTGGACTAGCGGACAATGAGCAGTTCTTC.

The chain joins TRBV6-6 to TRBJ1-1, with D perhaps matching TRBD1 (5 bases). Germline assignment: CDR1 MNHNY and CDR2 SVGAGI (reference sequence). The CDR3 extends over 14 amino acids. V dropped 2 bases and J dropped 1 base, with 8 bases sitting between them. CDR3 nucleotide sequence: TGTGCCAGCAGTTACGGGGCAGCGAACACTGAAGCTTTCTTT. It yields the protein CASSYGAANTEAFF.

J is TRBJ2-7 and V is TRBV7-6; 8 bases are a match to TRBD1. CDR1 is SGHVS and CDR2 is FNYEAQ in the germline V gene. The CDR3 has 14 residues. V was pared by 4 bases and J by 0 bases, with 2 bases of the junction left unmatched. The CDR3 sequence: CASSSGTGSYEQYF. As DNA, the CDR3 is TGTGCCAGCAGCTCCGGGACAGGCTCCTACGAGCAGTACTTC.

The chain couples TRBV2 to TRBJ1-3; D not certain. V lost 7 bases and J lost 5, with 9 bases in between. The CDR3 runs 12 residues. The V gene's germline CDR1 is SNHLY and CDR2 FYNNEI. CDR3 bases: TGTGCCAGCATCGGCGGAAGAAACACCATATATTTT. This encodes CASIGGRNTIYF.

V is TRBV7-2 and J is TRBJ2-3; tentative D call: TRBD1 (6 bases). CDR1 is SGHTA and CDR2 is FQGNSA in the germline V gene. Trimming took 4 bases from V and 6 from J, leaving 17 bases between them. The CDR3 is 15 residues long. The CDR3 loop reads CASSSLYQGWDTQYF. The CDR3 nucleotides are TGTGCCAGCAGCTCCCTCTATCAGGGGTGGGATACGCAGTATTTT.

The chain combines TRBV28 with TRBJ1-3, with 12 bases matching TRBD1. V was pared by 4 bases and J by 2 bases, with 9 bases of the junction left unmatched. Germline loops: CDR1 MDHEN, CDR2 SYDVKM. CDR3 length: 18 residues. The CDR3 reads CASSSVRDRGLAGNTIYF. CDR3 in DNA: TGTGCCAGCAGTTCGGTTAGGGACAGGGGGCTGGCTGGAAACACCATATATTTT.

CDR3 DNA sequence: TGTGCCAGCAGCTTAGGTTCAGAGGCCTACGAGCAGTACTTC. This encodes CASSLGSEAYEQYF. The V gene is TRBV7-9, the J gene TRBJ2-7, with unresolved D. Trimming cost V 1 base and J 2 bases, with 9 bases left between them. The CDR3 contains 14 residues. Germline CDR1 and CDR2: SEHNR and FQNEAQ (reference sequence).